Following are 26 T cell receptor beta chains from one sample sequenced in a study of blood T cell repertoires in COVID-19 (dated by TCRdb to the early 2020s). The library was generated by the immunoSEQ multiplex PCR assay. TCRdb limited this immuneACCESS table to in-frame rearrangements with V and J called. A share of clones is missing; checked studies link under half to unresolved V genes, and the rest is unexplained. The sample table holds hundreds of thousands of clones, of which nearly 90% were seen once. 0.8% to 0.9% of the sample is taken by the ten largest. What was sequenced was peripheral blood. These receptor sequences come from a man younger than 35 with COVID-19, enrolled during active disease.

The rearrangement uses TRBV11-3 and TRBJ2-1; 12 nucleotides match TRBD2. The CDR3 loop spans 13 amino acids. From germline, CDR1 is SGHNT and CDR2 YENEEA. J was trimmed by 8 bases and V by 6 bases; bases with no gene match: 2. CDR3 amino acids: CASSASGRDEQFF. CDR3 sequence (DNA): TGTGCCAGCAGTGCTAGCGGGAGGGATGAGCAGTTCTTC.

The rearrangement joins TRBV6-2 or TRBV6-3 to TRBJ1-2; D is uncertain. Germline V CDR1 and CDR2: MNHEY, SVGEGT. The V and J ends lost 6 bases and 6 bases respectively, with 11 bases between them. The CDR3 loop spans 12 amino acids. The CDR3 sequence: CASSHASNGYTF. The DNA of the CDR3 is TGTGCCAGCAGCCATGCCTCTAATGGCTACACCTTC.

The chain uses TRBV7-9 and TRBJ2-2, with 8 positions matching TRBD1. The trim removed 4 bases at V and 4 bases at J, leaving 2 bases unmatched. The CDR3 has 14 residues. Germline assignment: CDR1 SEHNR and CDR2 FQNEAQ (reference sequence). The CDR3 DNA is TGTGCCAGCAGCTACAGGGGGGCCACCGGGGAGCTGTTTTTT. Residues: CASSYRGATGELFF.

The chain carries TRBV5-4 and TRBJ2-3; tentative D call: TRBD2 (5 bases). Germline V gene data show CDR1 as SGHNT and CDR2 as YYREEE (reference sequence). V dropped 4 bases and J dropped 1 base, with 19 bases sitting between them. The CDR3 extends over 17 amino acids. The CDR3 sequence is CASSPPPLGSGTDTQYF. The CDR3 DNA follows: TGTGCCAGCAGCCCCCCTCCTCTGGGGAGCGGCACAGATACGCAGTATTTT.

V and J are TRBV7-9 and TRBJ1-1; no firm D call. V lost 3 bases and J lost 13, with 9 bases in between. Germline assignment: CDR1 SEHNR and CDR2 FQNEAQ (reference sequence). The CDR3 runs to 10 residues. CDR3 region: CASSFAEGFF. The CDR3, as DNA: TGTGCCAGCAGCTTCGCAGAGGGTTTCTTT.

This chain uses TRBV3-1 (or the pseudogene TRBV3-2) with TRBJ1-1; D is possibly TRBD1 (6 bases). Trimming shortened V by 1 base and J by 10 bases, and 19 bases separated the two germline ends. The CDR3 is 15 amino acids. Per the germline V gene, CDR1 is LGHDT and CDR2 is YNNKEL (reference sequence). CDR3 sequence (DNA): TGTGCCAGCAGCCAAGGGGCAGGGGTTCGTTTAGTAGCTTTCTTT. Encoded protein: CASSQGAGVRLVAFF.

The rearrangement uses TRBV3-1 (or the pseudogene TRBV3-2) and TRBJ2-7, with D tentatively TRBD1 (5 bases). V lost 4 bases, J lost 4 bases, and 14 bases lay in between. This CDR3 is 14 amino acids long. The germline V gene encodes CDR1 LGHDT and CDR2 YNNKEL (reference sequence). The CDR3 region has the DNA TGTGCCAGCAGCCCTCAGGGAACTGGGTACGAGCAGTACTTC. It is translated as CASSPQGTGYEQYF.

V and J are TRBV2 and TRBJ1-1, with TRBD1 identical over 8 bases. J lost 1 base, V lost 7 bases, and 5 bases had no gene match. The CDR3 consists of 14 residues. CDR1 and CDR2 (germline): SNHLY, FYNNEI. CDR3 DNA: TGTGCCAGCACCTGGACAGGGACGAACACTGAAGCTTTCTTT. As protein: CASTWTGTNTEAFF.

The genes are TRBV5-6 and TRBJ1-2; no clear D. Looked up from germline, CDR1 is SGHDT and CDR2 is YYEEEE. Trimming removed 0 bases at V and 0 bases at J, with 6 bases between. CDR3 size: 14 residues. The CDR3 sequence: CASSLGRPNYGYTF. CDR3 DNA sequence: TGTGCCAGCAGCTTGGGGAGGCCTAACTATGGCTACACCTTC.

This clone has just one count. This rearrangement joins TRBV11-2 to TRBJ2-3; possible D gene TRBD1, 5 bases. Germline assignment: CDR1 SGHAT and CDR2 FQNNGV. V lost 7 bases and J lost 8, with 19 bases in between. This CDR3 is built from 14 residues. The CDR3 region is CASTSTTRQGTQYF. The DNA for the CDR3 is TGTGCCAGCACCTCCACAACAAGGCAGGGTACGCAGTATTTT.

V usage is TRBV19 and J usage is TRBJ2-7; TRBD2 agrees at 7 bases. The CDR3 loop spans 15 amino acids. Germline CDR1 LNHDA, CDR2 SQIVND (reference sequence). V trimming: 6 bases; J trimming: 2 bases; junction bases outside the gene matches: 10. CDR3 region: CASSPSGAGAYEQYF. DNA for the CDR3: TGTGCCAGTAGCCCCTCTGGGGCGGGAGCCTACGAGCAGTACTTC.

This chain joins TRBV19 and TRBJ1-6; D perhaps matches TRBD1 (6 bases). The length of the CDR3 is 14 residues. V was pared by 5 bases and J by 11 bases, with 16 bases between. Germline V gene sequence: CDR1 LNHDA, CDR2 SQIVND (reference sequence). The CDR3 is CASSGYREKTPLHF. CDR3 nucleotides: TGTGCCAGTAGTGGTTACAGGGAGAAGACACCCCTCCACTTT.

V gene TRBV6-2 or TRBV6-3 combines with J gene TRBJ2-7; the match to TRBD1 covers 11 bases. The CDR3 runs 18 residues. From germline, CDR1 is MNHEY and CDR2 SVGEGT. With V trimmed by 4 bases and J by 3 bases, 14 bases remained unmatched. CDR3 amino acids: CASSSSLKPGTGGYEQYF. CDR3 in DNA: TGTGCCAGCAGTTCCTCTCTTAAGCCCGGGACAGGGGGCTACGAGCAGTACTTC.

This chain joins TRBV4-1 and TRBJ2-2; D may be TRBD2 (5 bases). Germline lookup yields CDR1 MGHRA and CDR2 YSYEKL. The CDR3 loop spans 18 amino acids. V was clipped by 1 base and J by 5 bases, with 20 bases between them. The CDR3 DNA reads as TGCGCCAGCAGCCAAGGTTTAAGGCCGGGGAAATATACCGGGGAGCTGTTTTTT. This gives the protein CASSQGLRPGKYTGELFF.

This chain connects TRBV5-1 to TRBJ1-2; 7 bases agree with TRBD1. Germline CDR1 is SGHRS and CDR2 is YFSETQ. The CDR3 totals 15 residues. The junction had 6 bases not matched to a gene; V was cut back by 4 bases and J by 0 bases. The CDR3 protein is CASSPRQGANYGYTF. DNA of the CDR3: TGCGCCAGCAGCCCCCGACAGGGAGCTAACTATGGCTACACCTTC.

This chain links TRBV18 with TRBJ2-1, with a tentative D call TRBD1 (6 bases). Between the trimmed V and J ends, which lost 4 bases and 5 bases, there was a span of 9 bases. There are 13 residues in the CDR3. The germline CDR1 and CDR2 sequences are KGHSH and LQKENI. The CDR3 loop reads CASSRDTNNEQFF. For the CDR3, the DNA is TGTGCCAGCTCACGGGACACGAACAATGAGCAGTTCTTC.

The genes are TRBV19 and TRBJ1-1; D is unclear. The germline V gene has CDR1 LNHDA and CDR2 SQIVND (reference sequence). Trimming removed 7 bases at V and 1 base at J, with 16 bases between. CDR3 length: 15 amino acids. CDR3 sequence reads: CASTPVPGWNTEAFF. As DNA, the CDR3 is TGTGCCAGTACCCCTGTCCCAGGTTGGAACACTGAAGCTTTCTTT.

This chain joins TRBV9 and TRBJ2-3; 7 bases align to TRBD1. Trimming removed 4 bases from V and 1 base from J; junction bases left unmatched: 3. CDR3 length equals 14 residues. CDR1 is SGDLS, CDR2 YYNGEE, per germline. DNA of the CDR3: TGTGCCAGCAGCCAAACAGGGGGCACAGATACGCAGTATTTT. Its translation: CASSQTGGTDTQYF.

This clone occurred many times. This chain uses TRBV19 with TRBJ1-6, with TRBD1 identical over 7 bases. The V and J ends lost 4 bases and 7 bases, in that order; junction bases with no gene match: 10. CDR3 length: 16 amino acids. In germline, CDR1 is LNHDA, CDR2 SQIVND (reference sequence). CDR3 protein: CASSRGTGAKNSPLHF. CDR3 DNA: TGTGCCAGTAGTAGGGGTACAGGGGCGAAAAATTCACCCCTCCACTTT.

The chain has TRBV5-1 and TRBJ2-5; D gene ambiguous. This CDR3 region has 11 residues. V lost 6 bases and J 5 bases, leaving 8 bases between the germline ends. The germline V gene encodes CDR1 SGHRS and CDR2 YFSETQ. The CDR3 sequence is CASKEWETQYF. The CDR3 DNA sequence: TGCGCCAGCAAAGAGTGGGAGACCCAGTACTTC.

This chain links TRBV7-8 with TRBJ1-1; D might be TRBD1 (5 bases). V was clipped by 5 bases and J by 0 bases, with 13 bases between them. This CDR3 comprises 15 residues. Germline V gives CDR1 SGHVS, CDR2 FQNEAQ. This CDR3 reads CASSPRDYLNTEAFF. CDR3 bases: TGTGCCAGCAGCCCGAGGGACTACTTGAACACTGAAGCTTTCTTT.

This clone was recorded a few times. The genes are TRBV29-1 and TRBJ1-1; D uncertain. This CDR3 region has 12 residues. CDR1 and CDR2 (germline): SQVTM, ANQGSEA. Trimming removed 1 base from V and 5 bases from J, with 8 bases in between. In DNA, the CDR3 is TGCAGCGTTGAAGTATCGGGGACTGAAGCTTTCTTT. It codes for CSVEVSGTEAFF.

This sequence joins TRBV30 and TRBJ2-1; TRBD2 matches 11 bases. The germline V gene encodes CDR1 GTSNPN and CDR2 SVGIG (reference sequence). CDR3 size: 15 residues. V lost 3 bases, J lost 6 bases, and 7 bases stayed unmatched. The CDR3 region is CAWSGIAGGGNEQFF. In nucleotides, the CDR3 is TGTGCCTGGAGCGGTATAGCGGGAGGGGGCAATGAGCAGTTCTTC.

This clone was observed a single time. The chain recombines TRBV6-4 with TRBJ2-5, with 12 bases aligning to TRBD1. The ends lost 2 bases at V and 5 bases at J; junction bases unmatched: 3. CDR1 MRHNA and CDR2 SNTAGT come from the germline V gene. The CDR3 runs to 15 residues. The CDR3 protein is CASSDGTGGFETQYF. CDR3 bases: TGTGCCAGCAGTGACGGGACAGGGGGCTTCGAGACCCAGTACTTC.

The V gene is TRBV5-1, the J gene TRBJ2-1, with 14 positions matching TRBD2. This CDR3 has 19 amino acids. The J segment lost 7 bases and the V segment lost 0 bases, leaving 12 bases of the junction unmatched. CDR1 SGHRS and CDR2 YFSETQ come from the germline V gene. The CDR3 is CASSLGQTGTSGRTNEQFF. DNA for the CDR3: TGCGCCAGCAGCTTGGGACAGACCGGGACTAGCGGGAGAACGAATGAGCAGTTCTTC.

This clone was seen more than once but under ten times. The chain joins TRBV9 to TRBJ2-1; TRBD2 agrees at 11 bases. Unmatched junction bases numbered 4, after V lost 1 base and J lost 4 bases. Germline V gene lookup returns CDR1 SGDLS and CDR2 YYNGEE. The CDR3 runs to 16 residues. In DNA, the CDR3 is TGTGCCAGCAGCGTACCTAGCGGGGGGTTTTACAATGAGCAGTTCTTC. This sequence encodes CASSVPSGGFYNEQFF. The variable domain in full, completed from reference TRBV9 and TRBJ2-1, reads DSGVTQTPKHLITATGQRVTLRCSPRSGDLSVYWYQQSLDQGLQFLIQYYNGEERAKGNILERFSAQQFPDLHSELNLSSLELGDSALYFCASSVPSGGFYNEQFFGPGTRLTVL.